Listed below are T cell receptor beta chains from one sample, sequenced in a study of T-cell reconstitution after alpha-beta-depleted transplantation in children. TCRdb redid the calling of the PCR reads with MiXCR, one entry per CDR3 protein. The data contain approximately 130,000 distinct CDR3 sequences, about 9.5% of them singletons. The sample in question was PBMCs, mostly from graft donor cells, obtained 180 days after TCRalphabeta/CD19-depleted stem cell transplant. The receptor source for this set is a girl in the first two years of life who had a stem cell transplant for combined immunodeficiency, so the T cells may come from the graft donor. Each CDR3 is given with its conserved first and last residue. The D gene is left open where the match is weak. Size is omitted from some rows. Given values are once, few, many or a class for expanded clones.

length	size	V	D	J	CDR3
13	many	TRBV19	TRBD2	TRBJ2-7	CASSSLLAGEQYF
13	-	TRBV6-5	-	TRBJ1-2	CASSYSRNYGYTF
15	many	TRBV7-7	TRBD2	TRBJ2-1	CASSHGLAGDGEQFF
15	-	TRBV11-1	-	TRBJ1-3	CASSRGTAGGYTIYF
15	few	TRBV20-1	TRBD2	TRBJ2-1	CSARGLAGYYNEQFF
14	few	TRBV20-1	-	TRBJ1-5	CSARVSYSNQPQHF
14	few	TRBV7-2	-	TRBJ1-2	CASSLAAGNYGYTF
14	-	TRBV5-4	TRBD1	TRBJ2-3	CASSGGQGTDTQYF
14	-	TRBV4-2	-	TRBJ2-7	CASSQRVFSYEQYF
14	few	TRBV7-9	TRBD1	TRBJ1-4	CASSPRTGDEKLFF
12	-	TRBV20-1	-	TRBJ2-7	CSARLVSDEQYF
10	-	TRBV6-5	-	TRBJ2-2	CATSFGELFF
14	-	TRBV12-3/TRBV12-4	-	TRBJ2-2	CASSLAGGTGELFF
15	few	TRBV10-3	-	TRBJ2-3	CAIGTGPYFTDTQYF
13	many	TRBV10-3	TRBD1	TRBJ2-1	CAITPTGDNEQFF
13	few	TRBV12-3/TRBV12-4	-	TRBJ2-1	CASMRGPENEQFF
13	many	TRBV19	TRBD1	TRBJ1-1	CASSGQMNTEAFF
14	few	TRBV6-5	-	TRBJ1-5	CASSYAGAGQPQHF
13	-	TRBV29-1	-	TRBJ1-1	CSVQGRMNTEAFF
13	few	TRBV12-3/TRBV12-4	-	TRBJ2-7	CASSLSSREGKYF
17	once	TRBV15	-	TRBJ2-5	CATSRDRGYKYQETQYF
18	-	TRBV6-1	TRBD2	TRBJ2-5	CASSGLAGGRWPEETQYF
15	many	TRBV7-2	TRBD1	TRBJ2-4	CASSYRQGWRNIQYF
16	-	TRBV7-2	TRBD2	TRBJ2-3	CASSPRTSGYTDTQYF
16	few	TRBV20-1	TRBD2	TRBJ2-4	CSARGPSGTFGNIQYF
12	-	TRBV20-1	-	TRBJ1-1	CSALRRDTEAFF
13	many	TRBV20-1	TRBD2	TRBJ2-5	CSARTSGGETQYF
15	few	TRBV12-3/TRBV12-4	-	TRBJ2-1	CASSPTKRNPNEQFF
16	-	TRBV6-1	TRBD1	TRBJ2-5	CASSENPGTGGETQYF
14	few	TRBV7-2	-	TRBJ1-2	CASSLGGGSYGYTF
16	-	TRBV28	TRBD1	TRBJ2-1	CASSFAWGTGGNEQFF
14	many	TRBV7-9	-	TRBJ2-2	CASSWGSNTGELFF
11	-	TRBV20-1	-	TRBJ1-1	CSAGGNTEAFF
14	few	TRBV27	-	TRBJ2-1	CASSFKQGGNEQFF
19	-	TRBV24-1	TRBD2	TRBJ2-1	CATSDFRQGLAGATNEQFF
12	-	TRBV20-1	-	TRBJ2-7	CSARDWYYEQYF
14	-	TRBV7-2	TRBD1	TRBJ2-5	CASRSTGTEETQYF
14	-	TRBV29-1	-	TRBJ1-4	CSVQGSATNEKLFF
14	few	TRBV18	-	TRBJ2-7	CASSGMGPLREQYF
13	few	TRBV6-1	-	TRBJ1-4	CASSKQGNEKLFF
17	few	TRBV7-8	TRBD1	TRBJ2-7	CASSSLIPGTGGREQYF
19	-	TRBV21-1	-	TRBJ2-6	CASSKEASGTSSGANVLTF
13	-	TRBV29-1	TRBD1	TRBJ1-3	CSVGQGGGNTIYF
12	-	TRBV20-1	-	TRBJ1-2	CSANPGRYGYTF
14	many	TRBV5-1	-	TRBJ2-5	CASRTVAGQETQYF
15	-	TRBV12-3/TRBV12-4	-	TRBJ1-6	CASRAGDPYNSPLHF
18	-	TRBV27	TRBD2	TRBJ2-7	CASSLSVTSGRAFYEQYF
17	few	TRBV20-1	TRBD2	TRBJ2-5	CSARPGTSGRAEETQYF